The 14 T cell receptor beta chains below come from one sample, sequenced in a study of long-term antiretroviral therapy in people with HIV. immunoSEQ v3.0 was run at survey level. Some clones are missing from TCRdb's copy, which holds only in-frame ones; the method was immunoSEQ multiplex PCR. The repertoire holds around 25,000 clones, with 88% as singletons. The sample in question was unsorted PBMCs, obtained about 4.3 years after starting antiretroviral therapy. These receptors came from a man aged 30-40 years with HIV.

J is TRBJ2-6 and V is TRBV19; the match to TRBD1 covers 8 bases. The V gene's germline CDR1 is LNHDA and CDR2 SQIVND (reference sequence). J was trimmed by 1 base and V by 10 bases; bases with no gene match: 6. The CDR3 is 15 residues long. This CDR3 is CATGQGKSGANVLTF. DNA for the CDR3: TGTGCCACCGGACAGGGAAAGTCTGGGGCCAACGTCCTGACTTTC.

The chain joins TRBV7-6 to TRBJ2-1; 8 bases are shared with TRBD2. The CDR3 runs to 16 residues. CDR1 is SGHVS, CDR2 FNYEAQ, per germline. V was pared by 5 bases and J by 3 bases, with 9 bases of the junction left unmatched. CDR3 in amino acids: CASSPAGGAYYNEQFF. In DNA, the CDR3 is TGTGCCAGCAGCCCCGCGGGGGGCGCCTACTACAATGAGCAGTTCTTC. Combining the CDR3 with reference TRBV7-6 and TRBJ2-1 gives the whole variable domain GAGVSQSPRYKVTKRGQDVALRCDPISGHVSLYWYRQALGQGPEFLTYFNYEAQQDKSGLPNDRFSAERPEGSISTLTIQRTEQRDSAMYRCASSPAGGAYYNEQFFGPGTRLTVL.

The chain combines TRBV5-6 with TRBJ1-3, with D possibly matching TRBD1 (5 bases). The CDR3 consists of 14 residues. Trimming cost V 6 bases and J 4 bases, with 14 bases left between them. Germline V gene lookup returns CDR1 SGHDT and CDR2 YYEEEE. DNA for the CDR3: TGTGCCAGCACCCGCCGGCAGGGAGGAAACACCATATATTTT. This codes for CASTRRQGGNTIYF.

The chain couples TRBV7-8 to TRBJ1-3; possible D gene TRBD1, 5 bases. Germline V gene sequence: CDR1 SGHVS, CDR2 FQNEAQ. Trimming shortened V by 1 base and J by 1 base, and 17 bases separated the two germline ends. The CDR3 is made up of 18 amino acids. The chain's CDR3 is CASSLGRIKGTSGNTIYF. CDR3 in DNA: TGTGCCAGCAGCTTAGGAAGGATTAAGGGGACGTCTGGAAACACCATATATTTT. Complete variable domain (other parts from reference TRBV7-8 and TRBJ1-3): GAGVSQSPRYKVAKRGQDVALRCDPISGHVSLFWYQQALGQGPEFLTYFQNEAQLDKSGLPSDRFFAERPEGSVSTLKIQRTQQEDSAVYLCASSLGRIKGTSGNTIYFGEGSWLTVV.

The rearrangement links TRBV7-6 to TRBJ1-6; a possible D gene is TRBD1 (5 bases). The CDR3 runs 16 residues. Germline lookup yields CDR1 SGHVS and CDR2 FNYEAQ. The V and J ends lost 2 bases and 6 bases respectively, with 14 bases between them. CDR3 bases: TGTGCCAGCAGCTTAAGGGGCTCGGTAATTAATTCACCCCTCCACTTT. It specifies CASSLRGSVINSPLHF. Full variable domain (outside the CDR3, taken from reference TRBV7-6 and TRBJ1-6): GAGVSQSPRYKVTKRGQDVALRCDPISGHVSLYWYRQALGQGPEFLTYFNYEAQQDKSGLPNDRFSAERPEGSISTLTIQRTEQRDSAMYRCASSLRGSVINSPLHFGNGTRLTVT.

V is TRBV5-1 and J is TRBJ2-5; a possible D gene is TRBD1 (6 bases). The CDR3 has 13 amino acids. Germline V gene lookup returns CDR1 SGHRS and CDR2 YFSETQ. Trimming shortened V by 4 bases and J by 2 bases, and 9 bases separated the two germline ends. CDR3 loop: CASSRTAQETQYF. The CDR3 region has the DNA TGCGCCAGCAGCCGGACAGCACAAGAGACCCAGTACTTC.

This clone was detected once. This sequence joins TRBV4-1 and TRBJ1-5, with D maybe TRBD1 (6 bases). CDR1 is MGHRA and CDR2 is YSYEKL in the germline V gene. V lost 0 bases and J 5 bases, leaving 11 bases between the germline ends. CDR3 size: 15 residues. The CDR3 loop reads CASSQDGGPHQPQHF. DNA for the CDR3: TGCGCCAGCAGCCAAGATGGGGGGCCACATCAGCCCCAGCATTTT.

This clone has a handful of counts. The CDR3 loop reads CASSLEETGVRGYTF. The CDR3 DNA follows: TGTGCCAGCAGCTTGGAGGAGACAGGGGTCCGTGGCTACACCTTC. The V and J genes are TRBV5-4 and TRBJ1-2, with 8 positions matching TRBD1. The CDR3 loop spans 15 amino acids. CDR1 SGHNT and CDR2 YYREEE come from the germline V gene (reference sequence). Germline trimming cut 0 bases from V and 7 bases from J; bases unmatched to any gene: 8.

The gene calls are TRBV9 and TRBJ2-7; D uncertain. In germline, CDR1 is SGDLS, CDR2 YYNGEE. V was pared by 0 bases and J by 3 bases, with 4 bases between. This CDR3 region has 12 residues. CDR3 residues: CASSVGGYEQYF. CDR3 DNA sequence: TGTGCCAGCAGCGTAGGAGGCTACGAGCAGTACTTC.

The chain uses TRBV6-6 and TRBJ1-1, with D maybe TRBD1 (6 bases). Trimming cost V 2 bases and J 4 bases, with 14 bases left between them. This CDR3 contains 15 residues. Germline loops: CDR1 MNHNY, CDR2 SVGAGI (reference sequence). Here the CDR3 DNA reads TGTGCCAGCAGTTACACGGGGGGGCGGACCACTGAAGCTTTCTTT. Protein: CASSYTGGRTTEAFF.

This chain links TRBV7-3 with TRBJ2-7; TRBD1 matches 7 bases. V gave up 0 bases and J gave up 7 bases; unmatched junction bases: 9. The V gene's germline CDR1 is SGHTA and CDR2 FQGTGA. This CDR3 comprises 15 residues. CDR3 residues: CASSLTGGAIEEQYF. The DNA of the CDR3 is TGTGCCAGCAGCTTAACAGGGGGCGCGATTGAAGAGCAGTACTTC.

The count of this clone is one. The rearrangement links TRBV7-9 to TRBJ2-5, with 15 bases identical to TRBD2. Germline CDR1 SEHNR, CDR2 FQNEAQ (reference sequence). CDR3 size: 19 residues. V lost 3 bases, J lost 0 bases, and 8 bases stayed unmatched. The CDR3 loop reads CASSFLEGTSGRYQETQYF. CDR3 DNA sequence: TGTGCCAGCAGCTTCTTGGAGGGGACTAGCGGGAGGTACCAAGAGACCCAGTACTTC. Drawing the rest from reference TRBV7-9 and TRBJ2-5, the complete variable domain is DTGVSQNPRHKITKRGQNVTFRCDPISEHNRLYWYRQTLGQGPEFLTYFQNEAQLEKSRLLSDRFSAERPKGSFSTLEIQRTEQGDSAMYLCASSFLEGTSGRYQETQYFGPGTRLLVL.

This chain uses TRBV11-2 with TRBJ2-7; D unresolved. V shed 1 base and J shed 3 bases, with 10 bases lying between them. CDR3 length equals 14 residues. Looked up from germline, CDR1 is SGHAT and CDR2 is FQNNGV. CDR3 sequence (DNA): TGTGCCAGCAGCTTAGCGGGTGTTGGCTACGAGCAGTACTTC. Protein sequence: CASSLAGVGYEQYF. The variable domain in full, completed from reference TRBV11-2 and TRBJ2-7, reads EAGVAQSPRYKIIEKRQSVAFWCNPISGHATLYWYQQILGQGPKLLIQFQNNGVVDDSQLPKDRFSAERLKGVDSTLKIQPAKLEDSAVYLCASSLAGVGYEQYFGPGTRLTVT.

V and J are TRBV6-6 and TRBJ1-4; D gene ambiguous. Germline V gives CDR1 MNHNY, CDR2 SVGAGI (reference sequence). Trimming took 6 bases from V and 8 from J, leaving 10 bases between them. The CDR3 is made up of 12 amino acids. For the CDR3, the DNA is TGTGCCAGCAGCTCTGAAAGGGAAAAACTGTTTTTT. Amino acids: CASSSEREKLFF.